These 32 T cell receptor beta chains were sequenced from one sample in a study of cytomegalovirus exposure and HLA in healthy donors (dated by TCRdb to 2016 to 2017). Library method: the immunoSEQ multiplex PCR assay. The multiplex PCR relied on a mix of 60 forward primers for TCR Vbeta segments and 13 reverse primers for TCR Jbeta segments. TCRdb took over this immuneACCESS table, retaining in-frame rearrangements with V and J assigned. Such tables are incomplete; in checked studies, under half of the missing clones stem from an unresolved V gene, and the remainder is unexplained. The sample data list about 160,000 clones, and 60% to 85% of these were observed just once. The top ten hold about 2.7% of the sample. The specimen was PBMCs. The receptors were gathered from a woman in her 50s in good health and CMV-seropositive.

This clone was seen repeatedly, ten times or more. The V call is TRBV13, the J call TRBJ1-1, with 8 positions matching TRBD1. The CDR3 covers 16 residues. The V segment lost 0 bases and the J segment 6 bases; nucleotides outside the gene matches: 9. Germline V CDR1 and CDR2: PRHDT, FYEKMQ (reference sequence). The CDR3, as DNA: TGTGCCAGCAGCTTAGGAAGGGACAGGTACTGGGCTGAAGCTTTCTTT. It specifies CASSLGRDRYWAEAFF. Full variable domain (rest looked up from reference TRBV13 and TRBJ1-1): AAGVIQSPRHLIKEKRETATLKCYPIPRHDTVYWYQQGPGQDPQFLISFYEKMQSDKGSIPDRFSAQQFSDYHSELNMSSLELGDSALYFCASSLGRDRYWAEAFFGQGTRLTVV.

J is TRBJ1-1 and V is TRBV11-2, with TRBD1 matching over 8 bases. After removal of 5 bases from V and 4 bases from J, the junction contained 9 bases not matched to a gene. Germline values: CDR1 SGHAT, CDR2 FQNNGV. The CDR3 is made up of 15 amino acids. The CDR3 region is CASSPSQGGGTEAFF. The CDR3 nucleotides are TGTGCCAGCAGCCCGTCACAGGGGGGGGGCACTGAAGCTTTCTTT.

This clone has just a few counts. The chain carries TRBV20-1 and TRBJ1-1; a possible D gene is TRBD1 (6 bases). The germline gives CDR1 DFQATT, CDR2 SNEGSKA (reference sequence). The CDR3 loop spans 11 amino acids. This CDR3 is CSVPRGTEAFF. As DNA, the CDR3 is TGCAGCGTTCCCAGGGGCACTGAAGCTTTCTTT.

This sequence joins TRBV10-3 and TRBJ2-7; 7 nucleotides align to TRBD1. Germline V gene data show CDR1 as ENHRY and CDR2 as SYGVKD. Unmatched junction bases numbered 6, after V lost 4 bases and J lost 3 bases. The CDR3 loop spans 14 amino acids. CDR3 in DNA: TGTGCCATCAGTGTAGACAGGGTAGACTACGAGCAGTACTTC. It specifies CAISVDRVDYEQYF.

The genes are TRBV18 and TRBJ1-2; 7 positions match TRBD1. The germline CDR1 and CDR2 sequences are KGHSH and LQKENI. The ends lost 3 bases at V and 6 bases at J; junction bases unmatched: 4. This CDR3 contains 13 residues. In DNA, the CDR3 is TGTGCCAGCTCACCCAGGGGGAGCGATGGCTACACCTTC. Translating it yields CASSPRGSDGYTF.

V is TRBV27 and J is TRBJ1-1; D is perhaps TRBD1 (5 bases). There are 15 residues in the CDR3. Between the trimmed V and J ends, which lost 8 bases and 0 bases, there was a span of 16 bases. Germline V gives CDR1 MNHEY, CDR2 SMNVEV (reference sequence). CDR3 DNA sequence: TGTGCCAGCGGCAGGGCTTCGATGGTGAACACTGAAGCTTTCTTT. Its translation is CASGRASMVNTEAFF.

V gene TRBV5-1 combines with J gene TRBJ2-1; 13 bases map to TRBD2. V shed 1 base and J 10 bases; nucleotides not matched to a gene: 11. The germline V gene encodes CDR1 SGHRS and CDR2 YFSETQ. The CDR3 contains 17 residues. CDR3 region: CASSLFSGTSGVSEQFF. The CDR3, as DNA: TGCGCCAGCAGCTTGTTTTCCGGGACTAGCGGGGTATCGGAGCAGTTCTTC.

This clone was found once. V gene TRBV5-6 combines with J gene TRBJ2-7; a weak D match, TRBD1 (6 bases). The CDR3 extends over 16 amino acids. CDR1 SGHDT and CDR2 YYEEEE come from the germline V gene. V gave up 4 bases and J gave up 2 bases, with 19 bases separating them. The CDR3 loop reads CASSQIRRDTAYEQYF. For the CDR3, the DNA is TGTGCCAGCAGCCAAATACGCCGGGACACTGCCTACGAGCAGTACTTC.

The chain employs TRBV7-7 and TRBJ2-2, with D hard to call. The germline gives CDR1 SSHAT, CDR2 FNYEAQ (reference sequence). Trimming stripped 5 bases from V and 6 bases from J, with 10 bases between. The CDR3 totals 13 residues. The CDR3 here is CASSTNNAGELFF. CDR3 bases: TGTGCCAGCAGCACCAACAACGCCGGGGAGCTGTTTTTT.

The chain is built from TRBV20-1 and TRBJ2-1; D is uncertain. V lost 6 bases, J lost 6 bases, and 9 bases lay in between. Germline CDR1 is DFQATT and CDR2 is SNEGSKA (reference sequence). This CDR3 is built from 11 residues. The CDR3 is CSADTFNEQFF. The CDR3, as DNA: TGCAGTGCCGACACATTCAATGAGCAGTTCTTC.

The genes are TRBV6-6 and TRBJ1-2; tentative D call: TRBD1 (6 bases). The CDR3 runs to 16 residues. Trimming cost V 0 bases and J 8 bases, with 19 bases left between them. Germline V gene sequence: CDR1 MNHNY, CDR2 SVGAGI (reference sequence). The CDR3 reads CASSYSNGGSHWGYTF. CDR3 bases: TGTGCCAGCAGTTACTCGAATGGGGGCAGCCACTGGGGCTACACCTTC.

The count of this clone is one. The rearrangement joins TRBV30 to TRBJ2-7; 7 bases agree with TRBD2. The CDR3 is 13 residues long. Germline assignment: CDR1 GTSNPN and CDR2 SVGIG (reference sequence). Trimming at V came to 4 bases and at J to 4 bases, leaving 7 bases not matched to a gene. The CDR3 DNA follows: TGTGCCTGGATCCCCGGGGAGGGATACGAGCAGTACTTC. It codes for CAWIPGEGYEQYF.

This clone has just one count. The V call is TRBV27, the J call TRBJ1-4, with TRBD1 identical over 8 bases. The J segment lost 4 bases and the V segment lost 2 bases, leaving 6 bases of the junction unmatched. From germline, CDR1 is MNHEY and CDR2 SMNVEV (reference sequence). CDR3 length: 16 residues. The CDR3 spells CASSLPRDRGNEKLFF. As DNA, the CDR3 is TGTGCCAGCAGTTTACCTAGAGACAGGGGTAATGAAAAACTGTTTTTT.

The CDR3 nucleotides are TGTGCCAGCAGCTCTACTAAGAGGGCGACCGAGCAGTACTTC. This codes for CASSSTKRATEQYF. J is TRBJ2-7 and V is TRBV9; D possibly corresponds to TRBD2 (5 bases). The V gene's germline CDR1 is SGDLS and CDR2 YYNGEE. V lost 4 bases and J 6 bases, leaving 17 bases between the germline ends. The CDR3 extends over 14 amino acids. The variable domain in full, with the rest retrieved from reference TRBV9 and TRBJ2-7, is DSGVTQTPKHLITATGQRVTLRCSPRSGDLSVYWYQQSLDQGLQFLIQYYNGEERAKGNILERFSAQQFPDLHSELNLSSLELGDSALYFCASSSTKRATEQYFGPGTRLTVT.

The chain is built from TRBV25-1 and TRBJ1-4; maybe TRBD1 (5 bases). V was cut by 6 bases and J by 8 bases, with 7 bases left in between. CDR3 length: 11 amino acids. Germline values: CDR1 MGHDK, CDR2 SYGVNS. CDR3 nucleotides: TGTGCCAGCAGAGGGGCCGAAAAACTGTTTTTT. Amino acid sequence: CASRGAEKLFF.

The chain combines TRBV2 with TRBJ1-2; weak D call: TRBD1 (5 bases). The CDR3 is 13 residues long. V gave up 9 bases and J gave up 0 bases, with 11 bases separating them. The germline gives CDR1 SNHLY, CDR2 FYNNEI. The DNA of the CDR3 is TGTGCCAGTTACAGGCGGACTAACTATGGCTACACCTTC. It specifies CASYRRTNYGYTF.

The rearrangement uses TRBV15 and TRBJ1-1; TRBD1 might be the D (6 bases). Trimming removed 4 bases from V and 2 bases from J, with 8 bases in between. Germline-derived CDR1 and CDR2 are LNHNV and YYDKDF (reference sequence). This CDR3 contains 13 residues. CDR3 in amino acids: CATSKGGNTEAFF. The CDR3 nucleotides read TGTGCCACCAGCAAAGGGGGAAACACTGAAGCTTTCTTT.

This clone was recorded only once. The rearrangement uses TRBV5-5 and TRBJ2-7; D might be TRBD2 (6 bases). Germline V gene sequence: CDR1 SGHKS, CDR2 YYEKEE (reference sequence). Trimming stripped 4 bases from V and 5 bases from J, with 16 bases between. This CDR3 spans 14 amino acids. Here the CDR3 DNA reads TGTGCCAGCAGCGGAGGGTTAGGGTGGAACGAGCAGTACTTC. Translating it yields CASSGGLGWNEQYF.

The chain has TRBV7-6 and TRBJ2-4, with TRBD2 matching over 13 bases. The V and J ends lost 5 bases and 15 bases, in that order; junction bases with no gene match: 10. The CDR3 is 14 residues long. Germline CDR1 and CDR2: SGHVS and FNYEAQ. The CDR3 DNA reads as TGTGCCAGCAGCCTAAGGACTAGCGGGGGAGGGTTGTACTTC. Translation gives CASSLRTSGGGLYF.

This clone appeared a few times. V usage is TRBV5-1 and J usage is TRBJ1-1, with D tentatively TRBD1 (6 bases). The germline V and J ends were trimmed by 9 bases and 4 bases, with 19 bases remaining between them. Germline lookup yields CDR1 SGHRS and CDR2 YFSETQ. The CDR3 spans 14 residues. The CDR3 nucleotides are TGCGCCACCGGCACAGGGCGGTCGAGCACTGAAGCTTTCTTT. Its translation: CATGTGRSSTEAFF.

The chain couples TRBV6-1 to TRBJ1-6, with D uncertain. This CDR3 comprises 15 residues. The germline V gene encodes CDR1 MNHNS and CDR2 SASEGT. V was clipped by 7 bases and J by 5 bases, with 15 bases between them. The CDR3 reads CASTPWPGDNSPLHF. As DNA, the CDR3 is TGTGCCAGCACTCCGTGGCCCGGGGATAATTCACCCCTCCACTTT.

The chain recombines TRBV6-1 with TRBJ1-6; D uncertain. V lost 6 bases to trimming and J lost 2 bases, with 11 bases between them. CDR1 and CDR2 (germline): MNHNS, SASEGT. There are 15 residues in the CDR3. Written as DNA, the CDR3 is TGTGCCAGCAGGGGAGCAGAAACCTATAATTCACCCCTCCACTTT. Residues: CASRGAETYNSPLHF.

The sample holds a few counts of this clone. The genes are TRBV7-9 and TRBJ1-1; D possibly corresponds to TRBD1 (6 bases). Germline V lookup: CDR1 SEHNR, CDR2 FQNEAQ (reference sequence). Trimming removed 5 bases from V and 3 bases from J, with 7 bases in between. The length of the CDR3 is 12 residues. The CDR3 bases are TGTGCCAGCAGCCGGACAGACACTGAAGCTTTCTTT. Protein: CASSRTDTEAFF.

The chain is built from TRBV5-1 and TRBJ2-3; the match to TRBD2 covers 9 bases. V shed 5 bases and J 2 bases; nucleotides not matched to a gene: 9. CDR1 and CDR2 from the germline V gene are SGHRS and YFSETQ. The CDR3 has 16 residues. Here the CDR3 reads CASSVTAGGLTDTQYF. DNA for the CDR3: TGCGCCAGCAGTGTCACAGCGGGGGGCCTCACAGATACGCAGTATTTT.

The chain combines TRBV11-2 with TRBJ2-5; D is possibly TRBD1 (5 bases). The J call may not be correct, given that the DNA end is closer to TRBJ2-7. Germline CDR1 and CDR2: SGHAT and FQNNGV. This CDR3 comprises 12 residues. CDR3 nucleotides: TGTGCCGTTGCTGAAGGGGTCCACGAGCAGTACTTC. It encodes CAVAEGVHEQYF.

This clone has only one observation. This chain joins TRBV7-9 and TRBJ2-2, with a possible D match to TRBD2 (5 bases). CDR1 is SEHNR and CDR2 is FQNEAQ in the germline V gene (reference sequence). V was shortened by 5 bases and J by 0 bases, with 10 bases between the two germline ends. The CDR3 length is 15 residues. The CDR3 is CASSRDRSNTGELFF. CDR3 DNA: TGTGCCAGCAGCCGGGATAGATCGAACACCGGGGAGCTGTTTTTT.

This clone was detected only a few times. The V gene is TRBV6-6, the J gene TRBJ1-2; 8 bases are a match to TRBD1. V lost 6 bases, J lost 8 bases, and 8 bases stayed unmatched. This CDR3 is 13 amino acids long. The V gene's germline CDR1 is MNHNY and CDR2 SVGAGI (reference sequence). The CDR3 DNA reads as TGTGCCAGCAGCCACCAGGGGGCGCGAGGCTACACCTTC. This sequence encodes CASSHQGARGYTF.

V and J are TRBV5-4 and TRBJ2-1; TRBD2 is a possible D gene (5 bases). The CDR3 contains 13 residues. V shed 5 bases and J shed 4 bases, with 10 bases lying between them. Germline V gives CDR1 SGHNT, CDR2 YYREEE (reference sequence). The CDR3 bases are TGTGCCAGCAGACCGGACTCTTACAATGAGCAGTTCTTC. It encodes CASRPDSYNEQFF. Full variable domain (outside the CDR3, taken from reference TRBV5-4 and TRBJ2-1): ETGVTQSPTHLIKTRGQQVTLRCSSQSGHNTVSWYQQALGQGPQFIFQYYREEENGRGNFPPRFSGLQFPNYSSELNVNALELDDSALYLCASRPDSYNEQFFGPGTRLTVL.

This clone was seen only a few times. This rearrangement joins TRBV6-6 to TRBJ1-4; D ambiguous. Trimming left V 6 bases short and J 5 bases short, with 13 bases between. Germline CDR1 is MNHNY and CDR2 is SVGAGI (reference sequence). The CDR3 loop spans 14 amino acids. DNA for the CDR3: TGTGCCAGCAGCCAACGTGGGCCAAATGAAAAACTGTTTTTT. Residues: CASSQRGPNEKLFF.

The V call is TRBV19, the J call TRBJ2-5; D may be TRBD2 (5 bases). CDR1 LNHDA and CDR2 SQIVND come from the germline V gene (reference sequence). The CDR3 sequence is 15 residues long. V lost 4 bases to trimming and J lost 5 bases, with 17 bases between them. The CDR3 region is CASSTSLARVETQYF. In nucleotides, the CDR3 is TGTGCCAGTAGTACGAGCCTCGCGAGGGTGGAGACCCAGTACTTC.

This clone was seen a handful of times. Different DNA sequences within this sample yield the same CDR3. This chain links TRBV5-1 with TRBJ1-1; D perhaps matches TRBD1 (6 bases). The germline V and J ends were trimmed by 2 bases and 1 base, with 6 bases remaining between them. In germline, CDR1 is SGHRS, CDR2 YFSETQ. This CDR3 comprises 13 residues. The CDR3 loop is CASSLQGNTEAFF. DNA for the CDR3: TGCGCCAGCAGCTTACAGGGGAACACTGAAGCTTTCTTT.

The V call is TRBV2, the J call TRBJ1-5; D is ambiguous. V lost 8 bases, J lost 0 bases, and 11 bases lay in between. This CDR3 is 14 amino acids long. Germline values: CDR1 SNHLY, CDR2 FYNNEI. CDR3: CASGTGVSNQPQHF. The CDR3 region has the DNA TGTGCCAGCGGAACCGGGGTTAGCAATCAGCCCCAGCATTTT. The whole variable domain, remainder taken from reference TRBV2 and TRBJ1-5, is EPEVTQTPSHQVTQMGQEVILRCVPISNHLYFYWYRQILGQKVEFLVSFYNNEISEKSEIFDDQFSVERPDGSNFTLKIRSTKLEDSAMYFCASGTGVSNQPQHFGDGTRLSIL.